These 25 T cell receptor beta chains came from one sample sequenced in a study of T cell responses to AZD1222 COVID-19 vaccine. The data were produced by immunoSEQ multiplex PCR, yet TCRdb's version contains in-frame clones alone and is incomplete. The table lists more than 95,000 clones, over 90% of them singletons. The specimen was peripheral blood, collected on day 0 of AZD1222 vaccination. These receptors were taken from an adult in good health.

A single count supports this clone. The gene calls are TRBV2 and TRBJ2-5; TRBD1 matches 8 bases. Per germline, CDR1 SNHLY and CDR2 FYNNEI. Unmatched junction bases numbered 5, after V lost 7 bases and J lost 1 base. The CDR3 covers 14 residues. In DNA, the CDR3 is TGTGCCAGCAATCAGGGGGCCCTCCAAGAGACCCAGTACTTC. This sequence encodes CASNQGALQETQYF.

The gene calls are TRBV10-3 and TRBJ2-3; 13 bases are shared with TRBD2. The CDR3 covers 19 residues. Trimming took 6 bases from V and 0 from J; bases not matched to a gene: 12. Per the germline V gene, CDR1 is ENHRY and CDR2 is SYGVKD. CDR3 region: CAIRATSGRPPGSTDTQYF. The DNA of the CDR3 is TGTGCCATCAGGGCGACTAGCGGGAGGCCTCCGGGTAGCACAGATACGCAGTATTTT.

The chain combines TRBV18 with TRBJ1-5, with D uncertain. V shed 6 bases and J shed 0 bases, with 6 bases lying between them. This CDR3 is 13 amino acids long. The germline CDR1 and CDR2 sequences are KGHSH and LQKENI. CDR3 in DNA: TGTGCCAGCTCTACTTATAGCAATCAGCCCCAGCATTTT. It is translated as CASSTYSNQPQHF. Based on the CDR3 plus reference TRBV18 and TRBJ1-5, the full variable domain is NAGVMQNPRHLVRRRGQEARLRCSPMKGHSHVYWYRQLPEEGLKFMVYLQKENIIDESGMPKERFSAEFPKEGPSILRIQQVVRGDSAAYFCASSTYSNQPQHFGDGTRLSIL.

The DNA for the CDR3 is TGTGCCTGGGGCGTGAGGGGGAGGAGGCTTATTTACGAGCAGTACTTC. As protein: CAWGVRGRRLIYEQYF. This chain uses TRBV30 with TRBJ2-7; D could derive from TRBD1 or TRBD2 (6 bases each). From germline, CDR1 is GTSNPN and CDR2 SVGIG (reference sequence). V gave up 5 bases and J gave up 4 bases, with 24 bases separating them. The CDR3 length is 16 residues.

The J gene is TRBJ1-6, the V gene TRBV9, with TRBD1 as a possible D gene (5 bases). Looked up from germline, CDR1 is SGDLS and CDR2 is YYNGEE. This CDR3 has 15 residues. Between the trimmed V and J ends, which lost 2 bases and 7 bases, there was a span of 13 bases. CDR3 protein: CASSVDSGGNSPLHF. The CDR3, as DNA: TGTGCCAGCAGCGTGGACTCGGGGGGGAATTCACCCCTCCACTTT.

J is TRBJ2-2 and V is TRBV3-1 (or the pseudogene TRBV3-2); TRBD2 aligns across 14 bases. J gave up 7 bases and V 4 bases, and 5 bases lay outside the gene matches. The CDR3 length is 16 residues. Germline values: CDR1 LGHDT, CDR2 YNNKEL (reference sequence). The CDR3 here is CASSLGTSGSVGELFF. CDR3 DNA: TGTGCCAGCAGCCTCGGGACTAGCGGGAGCGTCGGGGAGCTGTTTTTT.

This clone has only a few counts. This chain uses TRBV5-1 with TRBJ2-7, with D maybe TRBD1 (6 bases). There are 15 residues in the CDR3. Deletions cut 2 bases from V and 5 bases from J, with 17 bases between. Germline V gives CDR1 SGHRS, CDR2 YFSETQ. This CDR3 reads CASSLSQGKNDEQYF. DNA of the CDR3: TGCGCCAGCAGCTTATCCCAGGGGAAAAATGACGAGCAGTACTTC.

The chain couples TRBV10-2 to TRBJ1-2; no reliable D call. The CDR3 spans 15 residues. Germline-derived CDR1 and CDR2 are WSHSY and SAAADI. V shed 6 bases and J shed 0 bases, with 14 bases lying between them. The CDR3 sequence: CASSPDYPANYGYTF. As DNA, the CDR3 is TGCGCCAGCAGCCCCGACTATCCCGCTAACTATGGCTACACCTTC.

J is TRBJ2-3 and V is TRBV6-2 or TRBV6-3; possibly TRBD1 or TRBD2 for D (5 bases each). CDR1 and CDR2 (germline): MNHEY, SVGEGT. With 2 bases removed from V and 4 bases from J, the gap between germline ends came to 10 bases. This CDR3 comprises 14 residues. CDR3 amino acids: CASSYRGEADTQYF. Written as DNA, the CDR3 is TGTGCCAGCAGTTACAGGGGAGAGGCAGATACGCAGTATTTT.

The gene calls are TRBV2 and TRBJ2-1; tentatively, D is TRBD1 or TRBD2 (6 bases each). Germline V CDR1 and CDR2: SNHLY, FYNNEI. V lost 7 bases, J lost 12 bases, and 19 bases lay in between. The CDR3 has 13 amino acids. The CDR3 region is CASTGTEQGRQFF. The CDR3 bases are TGTGCCAGCACTGGGACTGAGCAGGGGAGGCAGTTCTTC.

This clone has a single count. The chain links TRBV7-2 to TRBJ1-1, with TRBD1 matching 7 bases. The V gene end was trimmed by 0 bases and the J gene end by 4 bases; junction bases not matched to a gene: 2. The germline V gene has CDR1 SGHTA and CDR2 FQGNSA. CDR3 length equals 14 residues. The CDR3 here is CASSLAPGGTEAFF. CDR3 in DNA: TGTGCCAGCAGCTTAGCTCCAGGGGGCACTGAAGCTTTCTTT.

The rearrangement links TRBV11-2 to TRBJ1-5; 8 nucleotides agree with TRBD1. From germline, CDR1 is SGHAT and CDR2 FQNNGV. V was clipped by 4 bases and J by 0 bases; unmatched bases: 5. CDR3 length equals 16 residues. The CDR3 DNA reads as TGTGCCAGCAGCTCCGGACAGGGTGATAGCAATCAGCCCCAGCATTTT. It specifies CASSSGQGDSNQPQHF.

This clone came up once. CDR3 nucleotide sequence: TGTGCCAGCAGCTTGGGTAGCGGGACGGGCACAGATACGCAGTATTTT. Its translation: CASSLGSGTGTDTQYF. V gene TRBV7-3 combines with J gene TRBJ2-3; 8 bases are a match to TRBD2. There are 16 residues in the CDR3. Germline V gene lookup returns CDR1 SGHTA and CDR2 FQGTGA. Unmatched junction bases numbered 6, after V lost 3 bases and J lost 1 base.

This sequence joins TRBV19 and TRBJ2-2; 8 bases agree with TRBD2. The CDR3 length is 16 residues. Looked up from germline, CDR1 is LNHDA and CDR2 is SQIVND (reference sequence). Trimming cost V 7 bases and J 3 bases; bases outside gene matches: 10. CDR3 sequence: CASTLRGGSHTGELFF. The CDR3 coding sequence is TGTGCCAGTACCCTTCGGGGGGGATCGCACACCGGGGAGCTGTTTTTT.

This clone has just one count. CDR3 coding DNA: TGTGCCAGTAGGGGCGCCGCTATTGGCGGCTACACCTTC. Encoded protein: CASRGAAIGGYTF. The rearrangement joins TRBV19 to TRBJ1-2; D not certain. Germline CDR1 and CDR2: LNHDA and SQIVND (reference sequence). CDR3 length equals 13 residues. Trimming shortened V by 6 bases and J by 8 bases, and 16 bases separated the two germline ends.

This clone is a singleton in its sample. The gene calls are TRBV11-2 and TRBJ2-3; 8 nucleotides align to TRBD1. The V gene end was trimmed by 1 base and the J gene end by 3 bases; junction bases not matched to a gene: 3. CDR1 is SGHAT, CDR2 FQNNGV, per germline. There are 15 residues in the CDR3. In nucleotides, the CDR3 is TGTGCCAGCAGCTTAGCCAGGGGGCTGACAGATACGCAGTATTTT. Protein: CASSLARGLTDTQYF.

The V call is TRBV6-5, the J call TRBJ2-7; 10 nucleotides match TRBD2. Germline V gives CDR1 MNHEY, CDR2 SVGAGI. V shed 0 bases and J 5 bases; nucleotides not matched to a gene: 7. The CDR3 totals 16 residues. CDR3 residues: CASSYSASGSRDEQYF. CDR3 DNA: TGTGCCAGCAGTTACTCGGCTAGCGGGAGTCGAGACGAGCAGTACTTC.

The V gene is TRBV7-9, the J gene TRBJ2-5; a weak D match, TRBD1 (6 bases). Germline V gene sequence: CDR1 SEHNR, CDR2 FQNEAQ (reference sequence). Trimming left V 4 bases short and J 2 bases short, with 17 bases between. There are 16 residues in the CDR3. In nucleotides, the CDR3 is TGTGCCAGCAGCTACTCGGACAGCCACCCGCAAGAGACCCAGTACTTC. Translation gives CASSYSDSHPQETQYF.

The rearrangement uses TRBV3-1 (or the pseudogene TRBV3-2) and TRBJ2-1, with TRBD1 identical over 9 bases. The CDR3 is made up of 15 amino acids. Germline assignment: CDR1 LGHDT and CDR2 YNNKEL (reference sequence). Unmatched junction bases numbered 15, after V lost 2 bases and J lost 16 bases. The CDR3 DNA sequence: TGTGCCAGCAGCCAATTTATCGAGTCGGGACAGGGAGAATTCTTC. This encodes CASSQFIESGQGEFF.

The chain employs TRBV9 and TRBJ2-2; 8 bases agree with TRBD2. Germline CDR1 reads SGDLS; CDR2 reads YYNGEE. J gave up 7 bases and V 0 bases, and 5 bases lay outside the gene matches. The CDR3 consists of 15 residues. In nucleotides, the CDR3 is TGTGCCAGCAGCGTAGGCGGGGGGCAATTCGGGGAGCTGTTTTTT. As protein: CASSVGGGQFGELFF. The complete variable domain, with remaining parts taken from reference TRBV9 and TRBJ2-2, reads DSGVTQTPKHLITATGQRVTLRCSPRSGDLSVYWYQQSLDQGLQFLIQYYNGEERAKGNILERFSAQQFPDLHSELNLSSLELGDSALYFCASSVGGGQFGELFFGEGSRLTVL.

This sequence joins TRBV6-5 and TRBJ1-1; 7 bases match TRBD1. In germline, CDR1 is MNHEY, CDR2 SVGAGI. CDR3 size: 15 residues. V dropped 7 bases and J dropped 5; count of bases not matched to a gene: 13. The CDR3 is CASTPRGRGRTEAFF. The CDR3 DNA sequence: TGTGCCAGCACCCCGAGGGGGAGGGGGCGGACTGAAGCTTTCTTT.

V gene TRBV28 combines with J gene TRBJ1-1, with 8 nucleotides matching TRBD1. The V and J ends lost 3 bases and 1 base, in that order; junction bases with no gene match: 4. Germline values: CDR1 MDHEN, CDR2 SYDVKM. This CDR3 spans 15 amino acids. DNA for the CDR3: TGTGCCAGCAGTTTCACCGGGACAGGGAACACTGAAGCTTTCTTT. Translating gives CASSFTGTGNTEAFF. The variable domain in full, with the rest retrieved from reference TRBV28 and TRBJ1-1, is DVKVTQSSRYLVKRTGEKVFLECVQDMDHENMFWYRQDPGLGLRLIYFSYDVKMKEKGDIPEGYSVSREKKERFSLILESASTNQTSMYLCASSFTGTGNTEAFFGQGTRLTVV.

The rearrangement joins TRBV21-1 to TRBJ2-7. TRBV21-1 is assigned pseudogene status. This CDR3 contains 17 residues. DNA of the CDR3: TGTGCCAGCAGCAAAGAACGGGGCCGTTTAGGACTTTACGAGCAGTACTTC. It encodes CASSKERGRLGLYEQYF.

This chain connects TRBV5-1 to TRBJ1-1; D remains ambiguous. The V end lost 0 bases, the J end lost 8 bases, and 11 bases lay between the germline ends. CDR3 length equals 13 residues. CDR1 SGHRS and CDR2 YFSETQ come from the germline V gene. As DNA, the CDR3 is TGCGCCAGCAGCTTGGCTCCGGGAGTGGAAGCTTTCTTT. Its protein is CASSLAPGVEAFF.

The CDR3 bases are TGCGCCAGCAGCTTGGGTCTGACTAGCGGGGGGCAAGAGACCCAGTACTTC. Translating it yields CASSLGLTSGGQETQYF. The V and J genes are TRBV5-1 and TRBJ2-5, with TRBD2 matching 13 bases. The CDR3 extends over 17 amino acids. Germline trimming cut 0 bases from V and 2 bases from J; bases unmatched to any gene: 4. In germline, CDR1 is SGHRS, CDR2 YFSETQ.